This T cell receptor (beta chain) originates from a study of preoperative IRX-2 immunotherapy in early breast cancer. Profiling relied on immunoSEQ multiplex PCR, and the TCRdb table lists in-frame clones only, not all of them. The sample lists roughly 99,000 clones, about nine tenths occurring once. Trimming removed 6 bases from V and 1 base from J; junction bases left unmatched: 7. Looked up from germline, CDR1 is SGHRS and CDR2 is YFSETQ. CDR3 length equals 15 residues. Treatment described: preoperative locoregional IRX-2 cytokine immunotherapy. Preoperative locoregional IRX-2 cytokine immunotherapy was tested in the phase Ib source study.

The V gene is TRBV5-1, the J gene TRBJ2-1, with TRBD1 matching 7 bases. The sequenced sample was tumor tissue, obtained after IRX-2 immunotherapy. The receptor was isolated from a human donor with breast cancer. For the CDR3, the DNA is TGCGCCAGCACTGAGGGGGCAATGTCCTACAATGAGCAGTTCTTC. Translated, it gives CASTEGAMSYNEQFF.